Reported below is one T cell receptor (beta chain). Germline CDR1 and CDR2: KGHSH and LQKENI. V lost 0 bases and J lost 10, with 11 bases in between. The CDR3 loop spans 13 amino acids. In the source study's methods: How many nucleated cells were present was estimated from reference gene primer amplification. Sequencing used immunoSEQ multiplex PCR; TCRdb keeps in-frame clones, though not all of them. From that table come the V and J calls and clone size; the DNA was used to work out D and trimming. Here the sample spans about 200,000 clones, 89% being singletons. This specimen comes from a study of blood T cell repertoires in COVID-19. Study-wide context: COVID-19 samples, acute and convalescent, were from the United States, Italy and Spain. From T cells, B-cell-depleted T cells, or PBMCs came the material, which was cDNA or gDNA.

Sequencing used peripheral blood. The sequence derives from a man in his forties or fifties with acute or convalescent COVID-19. This chain joins TRBV18 and TRBJ2-3, with D possibly TRBD2 on 6 matching bases. The DNA for the CDR3 is TGTGCCAGCTCACCACCGGAGGGATTCGCGCAGTATTTT. This sequence encodes CASSPPEGFAQYF.